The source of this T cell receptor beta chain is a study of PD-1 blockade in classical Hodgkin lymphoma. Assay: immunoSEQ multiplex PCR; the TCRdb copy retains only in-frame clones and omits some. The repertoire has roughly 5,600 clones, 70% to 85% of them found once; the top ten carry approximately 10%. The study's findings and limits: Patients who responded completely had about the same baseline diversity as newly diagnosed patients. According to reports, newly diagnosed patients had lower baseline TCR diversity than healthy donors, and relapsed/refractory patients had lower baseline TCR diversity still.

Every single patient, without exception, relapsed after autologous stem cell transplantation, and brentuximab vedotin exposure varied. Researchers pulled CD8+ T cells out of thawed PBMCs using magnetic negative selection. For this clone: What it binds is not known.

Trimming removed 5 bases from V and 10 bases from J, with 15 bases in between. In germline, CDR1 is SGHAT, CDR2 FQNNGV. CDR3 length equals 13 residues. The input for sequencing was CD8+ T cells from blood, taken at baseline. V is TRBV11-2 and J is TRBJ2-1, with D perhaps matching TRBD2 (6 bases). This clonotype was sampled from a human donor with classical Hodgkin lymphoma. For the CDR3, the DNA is TGTGCCAGCAGCCCAAGGGACTTCGGGGAGCAGTTCTTC. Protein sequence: CASSPRDFGEQFF.